The text below deals with one TCR beta chain. Its antigen remains unknown. The source of the sample is a study of cytomegalovirus exposure and HLA in healthy donors. Study-wide points: Information on immune exposure was restricted to one variable (CMV serostatus).

The study ran its PCR with 60 Vbeta and 13 Jbeta primers. In the authors' methods: In a later analysis, the count reached some 73 million unique TCR beta chains, with 10 million to 14 million shared. The protocol was immunoSEQ multiplex PCR, while the TCRdb copy is restricted to in-frame clones and leaves out a portion. V and J calls and clone size are as listed in that table; D and trimming were resolved from the DNA. Here the sample table reports 75,000 to 90,000 clones. This TCR was recovered from an older woman in good health and CMV-seronegative. The source material was PBMCs.

The CDR3 bases are TGTGCCAGCAGCGCAAAGAGGGGGCGCACAGATACGCAGTATTTT. Its protein product is CASSAKRGRTDTQYF. The chain uses TRBV9 and TRBJ2-3, with TRBD1 matching over 7 bases. V shed 3 bases, J shed 1 base, and the junction held 5 bases outside the gene matches. Germline V lookup: CDR1 SGDLS, CDR2 YYNGEE. This CDR3 contains 15 residues. The full variable domain, its missing parts supplied by reference TRBV9 and TRBJ2-3, is DSGVTQTPKHLITATGQRVTLRCSPRSGDLSVYWYQQSLDQGLQFLIQYYNGEERAKGNILERFSAQQFPDLHSELNLSSLELGDSALYFCASSAKRGRTDTQYFGPGTRLTVL.